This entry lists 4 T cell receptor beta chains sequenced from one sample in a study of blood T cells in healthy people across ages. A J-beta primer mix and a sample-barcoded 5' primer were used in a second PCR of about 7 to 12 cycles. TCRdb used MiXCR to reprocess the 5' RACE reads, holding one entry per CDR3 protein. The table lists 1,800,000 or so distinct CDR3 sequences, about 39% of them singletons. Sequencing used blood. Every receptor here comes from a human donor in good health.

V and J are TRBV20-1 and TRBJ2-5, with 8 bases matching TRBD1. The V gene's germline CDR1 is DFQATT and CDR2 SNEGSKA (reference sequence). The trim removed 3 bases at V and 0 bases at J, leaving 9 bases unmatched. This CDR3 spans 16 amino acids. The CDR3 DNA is TGCAGTGCTAGTGATTGGAGACAGGGGTACCAAGAGACCCAGTACTTC. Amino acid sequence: CSASDWRQGYQETQYF.

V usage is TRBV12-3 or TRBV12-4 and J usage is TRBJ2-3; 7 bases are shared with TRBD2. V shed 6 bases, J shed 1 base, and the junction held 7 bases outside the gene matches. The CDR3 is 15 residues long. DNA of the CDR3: TGTGCCAGCAGGGCCATTCTAGCGGGCACAGATACGCAGTATTTT. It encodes CASRAILAGTDTQYF.

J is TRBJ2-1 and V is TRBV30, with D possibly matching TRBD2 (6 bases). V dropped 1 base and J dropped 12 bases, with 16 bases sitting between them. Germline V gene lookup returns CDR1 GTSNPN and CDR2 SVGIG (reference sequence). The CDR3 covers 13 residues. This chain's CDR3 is CAWSAGVAATQFF. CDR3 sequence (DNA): TGTGCCTGGAGTGCGGGTGTAGCGGCGACGCAGTTCTTC.

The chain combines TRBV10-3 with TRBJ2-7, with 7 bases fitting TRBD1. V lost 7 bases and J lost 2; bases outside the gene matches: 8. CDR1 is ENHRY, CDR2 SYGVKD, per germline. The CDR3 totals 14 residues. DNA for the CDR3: TGTGCCATCACCGCCGGGACAGACCCCTACGAGCAGTACTTC. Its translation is CAITAGTDPYEQYF.